These T cell receptor beta chains were read from a single sample in a study of OX40 agonist ivuxolimab in advanced cancers. Profiling relied on immunoSEQ multiplex PCR, and the TCRdb table lists in-frame clones only, not all of them. The sample lists about 77,000 clones; more than 75% were seen once. Sequences were derived from CD4+ or CD8+ T cells sorted from blood, sampled in a trial of the OX40 agonist ivuxolimab. The origin of the receptors is an adult with an advanced solid tumor such as melanoma, head and neck, liver or kidney cancer. CDR3s include the opening cysteine and the closing phenylalanine or tryptophan. D genes are given only for firm matches. Rows may omit the clone size; those that give it use once, few, many or a size class.

.	TRBJ2-7	TRBV19	.	CASSSPYEQYF	TGTGCCAGTAGCAGTCCCTACGAGCAGTACTTC
TRBD1	TRBJ2-7	TRBV5-1	.	CASSLSDRGYLGYEQYF	TGCGCCAGCAGCCTCTCGGACAGGGGGTATCTCGGCTACGAGCAGTACTTC
.	TRBJ1-2	TRBV6-5	.	CASRQGFQYGYTF	TGTGCCAGCAGACAGGGCTTCCAATATGGCTACACCTTC
.	TRBJ1-2	TRBV7-2	.	CASSLSRGGNYGYTF	TGTGCCAGCAGCTTATCGAGGGGAGGTAACTATGGCTACACCTTC
.	TRBJ1-2	TRBV2	.	CASSDGGNSGYTF	TGTGCCAGCAGTGATGGGGGAAACTCTGGCTACACCTTC
.	TRBJ1-6	TRBV4-1	.	CASSPIFGDYNSPLHF	TGCGCCAGCAGCCCTATCTTTGGCGATTATAATTCACCCCTCCACTTT
.	TRBJ1-1	TRBV6-6	.	CASSYLSDTEAFF	TGTGCCAGCAGCTATTTGAGTGACACTGAAGCTTTCTTT
.	TRBJ1-2	TRBV6-5	.	CASSGSNYGYTF	TGTGCCAGCAGTGGGAGTAACTATGGCTACACCTTC
.	TRBJ2-7	TRBV7-9	.	CASSSGRIYEQYF	TGTGCCAGCAGCTCGGGACGGATCTACGAGCAGTACTTC
.	TRBJ1-2	TRBV6-5	.	CASSLTVFYGYTF	TGTGCCAGTAGCCTGACGGTTTTCTATGGCTACACCTTC
TRBD2	TRBJ2-7	TRBV7-3	.	CASSQGLWTSGGLSYEQYF	TGTGCCAGCAGCCAAGGACTTTGGACTAGCGGGGGACTCTCCTACGAGCAGTACTTC
.	TRBJ2-7	TRBV2	.	CASSEEWGREQYF	TGTGCCAGCAGTGAAGAATGGGGGAGGGAGCAGTACTTC
.	TRBJ2-2	TRBV7-6	.	CASSLEYTNTGELFF	TGTGCCAGCAGCCTGGAGTACACGAACACCGGGGAGCTGTTTTTT
TRBD2	TRBJ2-2	TRBV30	once	CAWSTPRGLNTGELFF	TGTGCCTGGAGTACCCCGCGGGGACTAAACACCGGGGAGCTGTTTTTT
.	TRBJ1-2	TRBV27	.	CASSLNTDYGYTF	TGTGCCAGCAGTTTAAACACAGACTATGGCTACACCTTC
.	TRBJ2-7	TRBV14	few	CASSQRGAQYF	TGTGCCAGCAGCCAACGAGGGGCGCAGTACTTC
TRBD1	TRBJ1-1	TRBV11-3	.	CASIHGRDRGQGTEAFF	TGTGCCAGCATCCACGGGAGAGACAGGGGGCAGGGCACTGAAGCTTTCTTT
TRBD2	TRBJ2-1	TRBV11-3	.	CASSSPDVGTSGTNEQFF	TGTGCCAGCAGCTCCCCCGACGTGGGGACTAGCGGAACCAATGAGCAGTTCTTC
TRBD1	TRBJ1-2	TRBV6-1	.	CASSRDRGTDYGYTF	TGTGCCAGCAGTCGGGACAGGGGAACCGACTATGGCTACACCTTC
.	TRBJ1-1	TRBV21-1	.	CASSKAEGKRGVMNTEAFF	TGTGCCAGCAGCAAAGCTGAGGGAAAGAGGGGGGTCATGAACACTGAAGCTTTCTTT
TRBD1	TRBJ2-5	TRBV5-4	.	CASSSGTVQETQYF	TGTGCCAGCAGCTCCGGGACAGTACAAGAGACCCAGTACTTC
TRBD2	TRBJ2-5	TRBV11-2	.	CASSLDSGGGETQYF	TGTGCCAGCAGCTTAGATAGCGGGGGCGGGGAGACCCAGTACTTC
.	TRBJ1-1	TRBV30	.	CAWSAAIGVPNTEAFF	TGTGCCTGGAGTGCCGCCATCGGGGTCCCGAACACTGAAGCTTTCTTT
.	TRBJ1-6	TRBV27	.	CASGGRRDSPLHF	TGTGCCAGCGGCGGCAGGAGGGATTCACCCCTCCACTTT
.	TRBJ1-1	TRBV4-3	.	CASSQALGGGTEAFF	TGCGCCAGCAGCCAAGCTCTCGGGGGCGGCACTGAAGCTTTCTTT